Listed below are T cell receptor beta chains from one sample, sequenced in a study of T-cell reconstitution after alpha-beta-depleted transplantation in children. Using its own MiXCR run on the PCR reads, TCRdb lists one record per CDR3 protein. The table shows nearly 400,000 distinct CDR3 sequences, with roughly 21% occurring only once. This sample comprised PBMCs from the stem cell graft donor, obtained from the stem cell graft. The receptors derive from a human donor who donated a stem cell graft to a child with acute myeloid leukemia. The CDR3 runs from the conserved cysteine through the conserved F or W. The D gene is left open where the match is weak. Not every row has a clone size; where given, it reads once, few, many or a size class.

J | D | V | size | CDR3 | DNA
TRBJ1-2 | NA | TRBV2 | NA | CASSARTDYGYTF | TGTGCCAGCAGCGCACGGACAGACTATGGCTACACCTTC
TRBJ1-1 | NA | TRBV20-1 | NA | CSAGTGRTGWGTEAFF | TGCAGTGCTGGAACAGGGAGGACCGGGTGGGGAACTGAAGCTTTCTTT
TRBJ2-1 | TRBD2 | TRBV11-2 | many | CASSLLTSEIYNEQFF | TGTGCCAGCAGCTTATTGACTAGCGAGATTTACAATGAGCAGTTCTTC
TRBJ2-1 | TRBD2 | TRBV20-1 | few | CSARLTSGFGEQFF | TGCAGTGCCAGACTGACTAGCGGGTTCGGGGAGCAGTTCTTC
TRBJ2-1 | NA | TRBV27 | NA | CASSLSQLANEQFF | TGTGCCAGCAGTTTATCGCAACTAGCAAATGAGCAGTTCTTC
TRBJ2-2 | NA | TRBV18 | once | CASSPDGGTGELFF | TGTGCCAGCTCACCAGACGGGGGCACCGGGGAGCTGTTTTTT
TRBJ1-5 | NA | TRBV12-3/TRBV12-4 | few | CASSDGDNQPQHF | TGTGCCAGCAGTGACGGTGATAATCAGCCCCAGCATTTT
TRBJ2-2 | TRBD2 | TRBV20-1 | few | CSASGRAGELFF | TGCAGTGCTAGTGGGAGGGCCGGGGAGCTGTTTTTT
TRBJ2-7 | NA | TRBV20-1 | many | CSGTLSSYEQYF | TGCAGTGGGACTTTGAGCTCCTACGAGCAGTACTTC
TRBJ2-2 | NA | TRBV28 | NA | CASRIRETSNTGELFF | TGTGCCAGCAGAATCAGGGAAACATCGAACACCGGGGAGCTGTTTTTT
TRBJ2-7 | NA | TRBV7-2 | few | CASSFKDEQYF | TGTGCCAGCAGCTTTAAGGACGAGCAGTACTTC
TRBJ1-2 | NA | TRBV12-3/TRBV12-4 | few | CASSPGPLYGYTF | TGTGCCAGCAGTCCGGGGCCTCTATATGGCTACACCTTC
TRBJ2-4 | NA | TRBV20-1 | NA | CSARSQAKNIQYF | TGCAGTGCTAGGAGTCAGGCTAAAAACATTCAGTACTTC
TRBJ1-5 | NA | TRBV6-1 | NA | CASRSGDGNQPQHF | TGTGCCAGCAGATCGGGGGACGGCAATCAGCCCCAGCATTTT
TRBJ2-5 | TRBD1 | TRBV6-5 | NA | CASSYAGRGQGALETQYF | TGTGCCAGCAGTTACGCGGGCAGAGGACAGGGAGCCCTAGAGACCCAGTACTTC
TRBJ2-7 | TRBD2 | TRBV7-2 | few | CASSFGGSGPWEQYF | TGTGCCAGCAGCTTTGGCGGGAGCGGGCCCTGGGAGCAGTACTTC
TRBJ2-7 | NA | TRBV6-5 | many | CASSYYKGAYEQYF | TGTGCCAGCAGTTACTATAAGGGAGCCTACGAGCAGTACTTC
TRBJ2-1 | NA | TRBV11-2 | many | CASSSVGGPSYNEQFF | TGTGCCAGCAGCTCCGTAGGGGGACCGTCCTACAATGAGCAGTTCTTC
TRBJ2-2 | TRBD1 | TRBV29-1 | many | CSVAGQVSTGELFF | TGCAGCGTTGCTGGACAGGTTAGCACCGGGGAGCTGTTTTTT
TRBJ2-3 | NA | TRBV15 | NA | CATSEGTPTASTDTQYF | TGTGCCACCAGCGAGGGGACACCAACCGCCAGCACAGATACGCAGTATTTT
TRBJ1-6 | NA | TRBV20-1 | NA | CSARVGEDGSPLHF | TGCAGTGCTAGGGTGGGGGAAGATGGTTCACCCCTCCACTTT
TRBJ2-5 | TRBD2 | TRBV7-9 | few | CASSATSGMETQYF | TGTGCCAGCAGCGCGACTAGCGGGATGGAAACCCAGTACTTC
TRBJ2-7 | NA | TRBV20-1 | few | CSATDDRSSYEQYF | TGCAGTGCTACAGATGACAGGTCCTCCTACGAGCAGTACTTC
TRBJ2-3 | TRBD2 | TRBV20-1 | NA | CSARAAGVLTDTQYF | TGCAGTGCTAGAGCGGCGGGAGTTTTAACAGATACGCAGTATTTT
TRBJ1-2 | NA | TRBV12-3/TRBV12-4 | NA | CASRPPTVNYGYTF | TGTGCCAGCAGACCTCCGACAGTTAACTATGGCTACACCTTC
TRBJ2-3 | NA | TRBV12-3/TRBV12-4 | NA | CASSLSTLRDTQYF | TGTGCCAGCAGTTTGTCGACCCTAAGGGATACGCAGTATTTT
TRBJ2-5 | NA | TRBV11-2 | few | CASSHEGVSETQYF | TGTGCCAGCAGCCACGAGGGGGTGTCGGAGACCCAGTACTTC
TRBJ1-2 | NA | TRBV20-1 | NA | CSAAMPTGKGYTF | TGCAGTGCCGCGATGCCGACCGGGAAAGGCTACACCTTC
TRBJ2-3 | TRBD2 | TRBV24-1 | few | CATSDRTSGKPNPTDTQYF | TGTGCCACCAGTGATCGGACTAGCGGGAAACCAAACCCCACAGATACGCAGTATTTT
TRBJ2-7 | TRBD1 | TRBV29-1 | many | CSVDGQGDEQYF | TGCAGCGTTGACGGACAGGGGGACGAGCAGTACTTC
TRBJ1-1 | NA | TRBV4-2 | few | CASSPTGTEAFF | TGTGCCAGCAGCCCCACCGGGACAGAAGCTTTCTTT
TRBJ2-1 | TRBD2 | TRBV20-1 | many | CSARDPRTSGRANEQFF | TGCAGTGCTAGAGATCCCCGGACTAGCGGGAGGGCCAATGAGCAGTTCTTC
TRBJ2-1 | NA | TRBV6-5 | few | CASSYSFGIQGNEQFF | TGTGCCAGCAGTTACTCCTTCGGAATCCAGGGGAATGAGCAGTTCTTC
TRBJ2-3 | NA | TRBV4-3 | few | CASSQDFQGRSQYF | TGCGCCAGCAGCCAAGATTTCCAGGGACGGTCGCAGTATTTT
TRBJ2-7 | NA | TRBV24-1 | many | CATSDSSSYEQYF | TGTGCCACCAGTGACTCAAGCTCCTACGAGCAGTACTTC
TRBJ2-7 | NA | TRBV7-9 | NA | CASSRWDLASEQYF | TGTGCCAGCAGTCGATGGGACCTCGCGTCCGAGCAGTACTTC
TRBJ2-5 | TRBD1 | TRBV12-3/TRBV12-4 | NA | CASSHRDRGQETQYF | TGTGCCAGCAGCCACCGGGACAGGGGGCAAGAGACCCAGTACTTC
TRBJ1-3 | NA | TRBV12-3/TRBV12-4 | NA | CASSLLGRLSGNTIYF | TGTGCCAGCAGTTTATTGGGCAGGCTATCTGGAAACACCATATATTTT
TRBJ1-6 | NA | TRBV20-1 | many | CSARAATGNSPLHF | TGCAGTGCTAGAGCGGCGACGGGAAATTCACCCCTCCACTTT
TRBJ2-3 | NA | TRBV5-1 | few | CASSLAGQGTDTQYF | TGCGCCAGCAGCTTGGCGGGGCAGGGTACAGATACGCAGTATTTT
TRBJ1-2 | NA | TRBV6-2/TRBV6-3 | many | CASSYGEKTLYGYTF | TGTGCCAGCAGTTACGGGGAGAAAACGCTTTATGGCTACACCTTC
TRBJ2-2 | NA | TRBV15 | few | CATSREAGVTGELFF | TGTGCCACCAGCAGAGAGGCAGGGGTCACCGGGGAGCTGTTTTTT
TRBJ2-3 | NA | TRBV20-1 | many | CSARGLGTDTQYF | TGCAGTGCTAGAGGACTGGGAACAGATACGCAGTATTTT
TRBJ2-1 | TRBD2 | TRBV12-3/TRBV12-4 | NA | CAICHPSGRFGSSYNEQFF | TGTGCCATCTGTCATCCTAGCGGGAGATTCGGCAGCTCCTACAATGAGCAGTTCTTC
TRBJ1-1 | TRBD1 | TRBV7-2 | NA | CASSPRDRNTEAFF | TGTGCCAGCAGCCCCCGGGACAGGAACACTGAAGCTTTCTTT
TRBJ1-3 | TRBD1 | TRBV29-1 | NA | CSVEGQSNGNTIYF | TGCAGCGTTGAGGGACAGTCGAATGGAAACACCATATATTTT
TRBJ2-1 | NA | TRBV4-1 | NA | CASSQDREKFF | TGCGCCAGCAGCCAAGACAGGGAAAAGTTCTTC
TRBJ1-5 | NA | TRBV29-1 | few | CSVGGGAGQPQHF | TGCAGCGTTGGTGGGGGGGCTGGTCAGCCCCAGCATTTT
TRBJ2-7 | NA | TRBV10-3 | few | CAISPRDPYEQYF | TGTGCCATCAGTCCCCGGGACCCTTACGAGCAGTACTTC